These 20 T cell receptor beta chains originate from one sample sequenced in a study of cytomegalovirus exposure and HLA in healthy donors. The PCR contained 60 Vbeta and 13 Jbeta primers. Repertoires were generated with immunoSEQ multiplex PCR, while TCRdb's copy carries only in-frame clones and drops some. The sample carries more than 95,000 clones, roughly 9.1% recorded once. Material for sequencing was PBMCs. The source is a man between 35 and 55 years old in good health and CMV-seropositive.

This rearrangement joins TRBV9 to TRBJ2-5, with D maybe TRBD1 (6 bases). The germline V and J ends were trimmed by 1 base and 3 bases, with 10 bases remaining between them. CDR3 size: 14 residues. CDR1 and CDR2 from the germline V gene are SGDLS and YYNGEE. In DNA, the CDR3 is TGTGCCAGCAGCGTATGGGACACTAAAGAGACCCAGTACTTC. It encodes CASSVWDTKETQYF. Drawing the rest from reference TRBV9 and TRBJ2-5, the complete variable domain is DSGVTQTPKHLITATGQRVTLRCSPRSGDLSVYWYQQSLDQGLQFLIQYYNGEERAKGNILERFSAQQFPDLHSELNLSSLELGDSALYFCASSVWDTKETQYFGPGTRLLVL.

In its sample, this clone was seen a few times. The rearrangement links TRBV10-2 to TRBJ2-7; TRBD2 matches 10 bases. The V and J ends lost 6 bases and 2 bases, in that order; junction bases with no gene match: 7. There are 15 residues in the CDR3. Germline lookup yields CDR1 WSHSY and CDR2 SAAADI. The CDR3 loop is CASSFHGTSAYEQYF. The CDR3 DNA reads as TGCGCCAGCAGCTTTCATGGGACTAGCGCCTACGAGCAGTACTTC.

This clone was seen a handful of times. The chain couples TRBV5-6 to TRBJ1-3; a weak D match, TRBD1 (6 bases). Germline CDR1 and CDR2: SGHDT and YYEEEE. CDR3 size: 14 residues. V lost 5 bases to trimming and J lost 4 bases, with 13 bases between them. The CDR3, as DNA: TGTGCCAGCAGGTTGAAGGGGGTAGGAAACACCATATATTTT. This sequence encodes CASRLKGVGNTIYF.

The CDR3 loop reads CASSQDRLTGRSNYGYTF. CDR3 sequence (DNA): TGTGCCAGCAGCCAAGACAGATTGACAGGGAGGTCGAACTATGGCTACACCTTC. This rearrangement joins TRBV4-2 to TRBJ1-2; 7 nucleotides match TRBD1. This CDR3 is 18 amino acids long. Trimming took 0 bases from V and 2 from J; bases not matched to a gene: 12. Germline V gene lookup returns CDR1 LGHNA and CDR2 YNFKEQ.

There are a few counts of this clone. This CDR3 is also generated by other DNA sequences in the sample. The V gene is TRBV7-2, the J gene TRBJ2-1, with 13 nucleotides matching TRBD2. The germline CDR1 and CDR2 sequences are SGHTA and FQGNSA. The CDR3 totals 15 residues. The J segment lost 9 bases and the V segment lost 1 base, leaving 3 bases of the junction unmatched. The CDR3 loop is CASSLEGLAGVEQFF. CDR3 nucleotide sequence: TGTGCCAGCAGCTTAGAAGGACTAGCGGGAGTTGAGCAGTTCTTC.

This clone was counted only a few times. CDR3 protein: CASSEDRGIETQYF. The CDR3 DNA reads as TGTGCCAGCAGCGAGGACAGGGGTATCGAGACCCAGTACTTC. The chain has TRBV2 and TRBJ2-5; 9 nucleotides align to TRBD1. J lost 5 bases, V lost 6 bases, and 7 bases had no gene match. This CDR3 region has 14 residues. Per the germline V gene, CDR1 is SNHLY and CDR2 is FYNNEI.

This clone turned up a few times. The V and J genes are TRBV5-6 and TRBJ1-2; D ambiguous. V gave up 2 bases and J gave up 0 bases, with 8 bases separating them. The CDR3 is 14 residues long. Germline V gene lookup returns CDR1 SGHDT and CDR2 YYEEEE. The CDR3 protein is CASSFSGSNYGYTF. CDR3 nucleotide sequence: TGTGCCAGCAGCTTTTCAGGATCTAACTATGGCTACACCTTC. The whole variable domain, remainder taken from reference TRBV5-6 and TRBJ1-2, is DAGVTQSPTHLIKTRGQQVTLRCSPKSGHDTVSWYQQALGQGPQFIFQYYEEEERQRGNFPDRFSGHQFPNYSSELNVNALLLGDSALYLCASSFSGSNYGYTFGSGTRLTVV.

This chain joins TRBV29-1 and TRBJ2-7, with D tentatively TRBD2 (6 bases). The CDR3 length is 14 residues. Looked up from germline, CDR1 is SQVTM and CDR2 is ANQGSEA. V lost 7 bases and J 0 bases, leaving 16 bases between the germline ends. The DNA of the CDR3 is TGCAGCGCCAAGATTGGGGGGAGCTCCTACGAGCAGTACTTC. This encodes CSAKIGGSSYEQYF.

This clone has only a few counts. The chain employs TRBV6-1 and TRBJ2-1; 7 bases match TRBD1. Germline V CDR1 and CDR2: MNHNS, SASEGT. The CDR3 sequence is 15 residues long. Germline trimming cut 1 base from V and 1 base from J; bases unmatched to any gene: 1. The CDR3 here is CASSEETGSYNEQFF. In DNA, the CDR3 is TGTGCCAGCAGTGAAGAGACAGGGTCCTACAATGAGCAGTTCTTC.

Many counts were recorded for this clone. V usage is TRBV11-3 and J usage is TRBJ2-1; 8 bases align to TRBD2. Germline V gene lookup returns CDR1 SGHNT and CDR2 YENEEA. With V trimmed by 5 bases and J by 7 bases, 4 bases remained unmatched. The CDR3 runs 13 residues. CDR3: CASSGRGGNEQFF. For the CDR3, the DNA is TGTGCCAGCAGCGGACGGGGGGGTAATGAGCAGTTCTTC.

The chain employs TRBV7-9 and TRBJ2-7, with D perhaps matching TRBD2 (5 bases). In germline, CDR1 is SEHNR, CDR2 FQNEAQ (reference sequence). The CDR3 contains 14 residues. The ends were cut back, 5 bases at V and 3 bases at J, with 14 bases in the middle. CDR3 loop: CASSPRGDLYEQYF. CDR3 sequence (DNA): TGTGCCAGCAGCCCCCGGGGAGACCTCTACGAGCAGTACTTC. The variable domain in full, completed from reference TRBV7-9 and TRBJ2-7, reads DTGVSQNPRHKITKRGQNVTFRCDPISEHNRLYWYRQTLGQGPEFLTYFQNEAQLEKSRLLSDRFSAERPKGSFSTLEIQRTEQGDSAMYLCASSPRGDLYEQYFGPGTRLTVT.

This clone was detected a few times. This sequence joins TRBV5-1 and TRBJ2-7, with 9 bases lining up with TRBD1. J lost 4 bases, V lost 4 bases, and 9 bases had no gene match. Looked up from germline, CDR1 is SGHRS and CDR2 is YFSETQ. The CDR3 totals 15 residues. This CDR3 reads CASSAGTGNYYEQYF. CDR3 in DNA: TGCGCCAGCAGCGCCGGGACAGGGAATTATTACGAGCAGTACTTC.

This clone was seen more than once but under ten times. CDR3 residues: CASSLSRRLAASYEQYF. The DNA of the CDR3 is TGTGCCAGCAGCTTAAGCCGTCGCCTAGCGGCATCCTACGAGCAGTACTTC. The chain has TRBV7-9 and TRBJ2-7, with 7 bases fitting TRBD2. CDR1 is SEHNR and CDR2 is FQNEAQ in the germline V gene (reference sequence). J lost 1 base, V lost 2 bases, and 11 bases had no gene match. This CDR3 comprises 17 residues.

The CDR3 reads CASSVTGPGSGANVLTF. CDR3 bases: TGTGCCAGCAGCGTGACAGGGCCGGGATCGGGGGCCAACGTCCTGACTTTC. V usage is TRBV6-4 and J usage is TRBJ2-6, with 7 nucleotides matching TRBD1. Germline V gene sequence: CDR1 MRHNA, CDR2 SNTAGT. Trimming took 6 bases from V and 4 from J; bases not matched to a gene: 12. The CDR3 is 17 amino acids.

In its sample, this clone was seen a few times. The gene calls are TRBV19 and TRBJ1-5; unclear D gene. This CDR3 spans 13 amino acids. Germline loops: CDR1 LNHDA, CDR2 SQIVND (reference sequence). V shed 5 bases and J shed 6 bases, with 11 bases lying between them. CDR3 loop: CASSSQVGQPQHF. The CDR3 coding sequence is TGTGCCAGTAGTTCCCAGGTGGGTCAGCCCCAGCATTTT.

This chain joins TRBV30 and TRBJ2-7; 9 nucleotides align to TRBD2. The CDR3 sequence is 15 residues long. V dropped 4 bases and J dropped 5; count of bases not matched to a gene: 12. CDR1 and CDR2 from the germline V gene are GTSNPN and SVGIG (reference sequence). CDR3 sequence (DNA): TGTGCCTGGACGAGAGGTAGCGGGAGTTTCAACGAGCAGTACTTC. Its protein product is CAWTRGSGSFNEQYF.

The rearrangement uses TRBV19 and TRBJ2-4; weak D call: TRBD1 (5 bases). Trimming took 7 bases from V and 3 from J, leaving 16 bases between them. Germline V lookup: CDR1 LNHDA, CDR2 SQIVND (reference sequence). The CDR3 runs to 15 residues. For the CDR3, the DNA is TGTGCCAGTAAATTAGGGGATTTCGGCAAAAACATTCAGTACTTC. Protein: CASKLGDFGKNIQYF.

The chain joins TRBV29-1 to TRBJ1-1; D not resolved. CDR3 size: 12 residues. Germline loops: CDR1 SQVTM, CDR2 ANQGSEA. Trimming left V 5 bases short and J 4 bases short, with 11 bases between. The CDR3 reads CSVRRESTEAFF. Written as DNA, the CDR3 is TGCAGCGTTCGTCGGGAGAGCACTGAAGCTTTCTTT.

There are a few counts of this clone. The CDR3: CASYKVGRRETQYF. CDR3 nucleotides: TGTGCCAGTTATAAGGTGGGCAGAAGAGAGACCCAGTACTTC. The chain carries TRBV28 and TRBJ2-5; D unclear. This CDR3 region has 14 residues. The germline V gene has CDR1 MDHEN and CDR2 SYDVKM. Trimming took 9 bases from V and 4 from J, leaving 18 bases between them.

The chain joins TRBV5-4 to TRBJ2-1, with 8 bases aligning to TRBD2. V shed 0 bases, J shed 7 bases, and the junction held 12 bases outside the gene matches. This CDR3 spans 17 amino acids. The V gene's germline CDR1 is SGHNT and CDR2 YYREEE (reference sequence). The CDR3 nucleotides are TGTGCCAGCAGCTTGGGGGCCGGGAGGGCCCTCGGGAATGAGCAGTTCTTC. Its protein product is CASSLGAGRALGNEQFF.